This entry concerns a single TCR beta chain. This record comes from a study of CD8 T cells in Susac syndrome. Trimming removed 4 bases at V and 4 bases at J, with 13 bases between. Germline loops: CDR1 SGHDN, CDR2 FVKESK. CDR3 length equals 14 residues. The RNA, about 0.45 to 1 ug, was put through reverse transcription using random hexamers. Using its own MiXCR run on the immunoSEQ multiplex PCR reads, TCRdb lists one record per CDR3 protein. Among some 400,000 distinct CDR3 sequences, around 85% were seen once, and the ten largest hold approximately 0.12%. CD8+ and CD4+ T cells taken from blood had their TCR beta sequenced.

This receptor was identified in a human donor with multiple sclerosis. The chain recombines TRBV14 with TRBJ1-1; no definite D call. Sequencing used CD8+ T cells from PBMCs. CDR3 region: CASSPQVWGTEAFF. CDR3 bases: TGTGCCAGCAGCCCGCAGGTTTGGGGCACTGAAGCTTTCTTT.